The 8 T cell receptor beta chains reported below all come from one sample, sequenced in a study of T cells after yellow fever vaccination (dated by TCRdb to 2018 to 2020). Explained via the paper, the treatment or condition label denotes: live attenuated yellow fever vaccine strain. The library was built by means of 5' RACE. These reads were obtained on an Illumina NovaSeq 6000. TCRdb took the public reads, trimmed them with fastp at Q25, ran MiXCR for clone calling and kept in-frame beta chains. Each entry is one CDR3 protein sequence, shown with its most common DNA and genes. Counted in this sample were hundreds of thousands of distinct CDR3 sequences; around 9.3% of them appeared once. The ten biggest clones cover about 3% of the sample. Sequences were derived from CD4+ T cells sorted from PBMCs, sampled 5 days after the yellow fever booster vaccination. These receptors all come from a man aged 18 to 30 who received the YFV17D yellow fever vaccine.

This clonotype has only a few counts. The chain uses TRBV11-2 and TRBJ1-1; D perhaps matches TRBD1 (5 bases). V shed 1 base and J shed 7 bases, with 10 bases lying between them. The CDR3 is 13 residues long. Germline V lookup: CDR1 SGHAT, CDR2 FQNNGV. Here the CDR3 reads CASSLVGGVEAFF. The DNA of the CDR3 is TGTGCCAGCAGCTTAGTGGGGGGGGTTGAAGCTTTCTTT.

J is TRBJ1-6 and V is TRBV27; D call uncertain. This CDR3 spans 13 amino acids. Germline values: CDR1 MNHEY, CDR2 SMNVEV (reference sequence). The V and J ends lost 5 bases and 8 bases respectively, with 10 bases between them. Here the CDR3 reads CASSPIFDSPLHF. The DNA for the CDR3 is TGTGCCAGCAGTCCCATCTTTGATTCACCCCTCCACTTT.

This clonotype turned up a few times. The chain employs TRBV20-1 and TRBJ2-3, with TRBD2 matching over 11 bases. The germline gives CDR1 DFQATT, CDR2 SNEGSKA (reference sequence). There are 16 residues in the CDR3. With V trimmed by 3 bases and J by 2 bases, 7 bases remained unmatched. DNA for the CDR3: TGCAGTGCTAGTTGGCCTAGCGGGGGGTACACAGATACGCAGTATTTT. Amino acids: CSASWPSGGYTDTQYF.

CDR3 sequence: CASSQLGSSYGYTF. The CDR3 bases are TGCGCCAGCAGCCAATTAGGGTCGTCCTATGGCTACACCTTC. This chain connects TRBV4-1 to TRBJ1-2; D uncertain. The CDR3 totals 14 residues. Trimming shortened V by 2 bases and J by 4 bases, and 11 bases separated the two germline ends. Germline CDR1 and CDR2: MGHRA and YSYEKL.

The chain joins TRBV11-2 to TRBJ2-1; D gene uncertain. This CDR3 has 13 residues. The V gene lost 1 base and the J gene lost 7 bases, with 8 bases spanning the gap. CDR1 is SGHAT, CDR2 FQNNGV, per germline. The CDR3 DNA reads TGTGCCAGCAGCTTAGTTTGGGATAATGAGCAGTTCTTC. It specifies CASSLVWDNEQFF.

The chain combines TRBV4-1 with TRBJ1-2; D is uncertain. The CDR3 spans 13 residues. Between the trimmed V and J ends, which lost 3 bases and 2 bases, there was a span of 7 bases. Germline V gives CDR1 MGHRA, CDR2 YSYEKL. The DNA of the CDR3 is TGCGCCAGCAGCCAGAGGGTCAACTATGGCTACACCTTC. Encoded protein: CASSQRVNYGYTF.

The chain recombines TRBV18 with TRBJ1-3; 9 positions match TRBD1. The CDR3 loop spans 16 amino acids. Germline CDR1 reads KGHSH; CDR2 reads LQKENI. J lost 2 bases, V lost 6 bases, and 8 bases had no gene match. CDR3 sequence reads: CASSPLDRGTGNTIYF. CDR3 in DNA: TGTGCCAGCTCTCCCTTGGACAGGGGAACTGGAAACACCATATATTTT.

The chain couples TRBV6-1 to TRBJ2-4; D might be TRBD1 (6 bases). Germline CDR1 MNHNS, CDR2 SASEGT. V lost 6 bases and J lost 6, with 15 bases in between. The CDR3 length is 14 residues. The CDR3 region is CASREYRERNIQYF. In nucleotides, the CDR3 is TGTGCCAGCAGAGAATACAGGGAAAGAAACATTCAGTACTTC.